The 2 T cell receptor beta chains below were found in one sample sequenced in a study of early T cells in non-severe SARS-CoV-2 infection (dated by TCRdb to the early 2020s). Libraries were constructed by 5' RACE. These reads were obtained on a NextSeq 500. TCRdb's own reprocessing of the public reads used fastp at Q25 and MiXCR and kept productive beta chains. Each entry is one CDR3 protein sequence, shown with its most common DNA and genes. The sample yields under 50,000 distinct CDR3 sequences; about 4% were counted once. The top ten clonotypes cover around 6% of the sample. Material for sequencing was whole blood. The receptors shown here come from an adult who was a healthcare worker with PCR-confirmed SARS-CoV-2 infection or an uninfected control (not recorded which).

This clonotype was observed many times. J is TRBJ1-3 and V is TRBV5-1; a possible D gene is TRBD1 (5 bases). The V gene lost 0 bases and the J gene lost 0 bases, with 10 bases spanning the gap. The CDR3 runs to 16 residues. The germline CDR1 and CDR2 sequences are SGHRS and YFSETQ. In nucleotides, the CDR3 is TGCGCCAGCAGCTTGGTCGGGACCGACTCTGGAAACACCATATATTTT. Residues: CASSLVGTDSGNTIYF.

The table lists this clonotype with many counts. This chain joins TRBV9 and TRBJ2-1; 7 bases fit TRBD2. Germline CDR1 reads SGDLS; CDR2 reads YYNGEE. The CDR3 runs 17 residues. Losses at the gene ends were 0 bases for V and 3 bases for J; bases not matched to a gene: 9. CDR3 amino acids: CASSVGGGSGFYNEQFF. The CDR3 DNA follows: TGTGCCAGCAGCGTAGGGGGTGGTAGCGGGTTCTACAATGAGCAGTTCTTC.